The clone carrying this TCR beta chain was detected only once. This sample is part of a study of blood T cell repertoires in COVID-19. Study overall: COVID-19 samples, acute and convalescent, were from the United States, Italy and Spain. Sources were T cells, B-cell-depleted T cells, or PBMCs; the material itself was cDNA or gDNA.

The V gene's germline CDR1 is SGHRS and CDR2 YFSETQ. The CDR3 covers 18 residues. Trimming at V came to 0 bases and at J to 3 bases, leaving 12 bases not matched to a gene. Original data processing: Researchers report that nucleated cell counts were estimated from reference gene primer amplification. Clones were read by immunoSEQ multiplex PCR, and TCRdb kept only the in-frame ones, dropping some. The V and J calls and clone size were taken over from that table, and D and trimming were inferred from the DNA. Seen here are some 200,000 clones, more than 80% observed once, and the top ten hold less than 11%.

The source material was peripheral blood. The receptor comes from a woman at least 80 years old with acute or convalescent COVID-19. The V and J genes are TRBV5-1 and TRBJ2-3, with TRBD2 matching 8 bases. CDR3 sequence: CASSLDGRALSFTDTQYF. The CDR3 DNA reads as TGCGCCAGCAGCTTGGACGGGAGGGCCTTATCGTTTACAGATACGCAGTATTTT.